This T cell receptor beta chain was sequenced during a study of T cell changes during pregnancy in multiple sclerosis. J was trimmed by 8 bases and V by 11 bases; bases with no gene match: 17. The CDR3 totals 14 residues. CDR1 is LNHDA and CDR2 is SQIVND in the germline V gene (reference sequence). Some clones are missing from TCRdb's copy, which holds only in-frame ones; the method was immunoSEQ multiplex PCR. The data contain around 12,000 clones, about 87% of them singletons. This material consisted of CD8+ T cells from peripheral blood mononuclear cells, taken in the second trimester of pregnancy. The receptor's source is a female donor in good health, enrolled as a control in a pregnancy study. The chain combines TRBV19 with TRBJ1-2; the match to TRBD1 covers 7 bases. CDR3 residues: CAAKRQGPMYGYTF. The CDR3 DNA sequence: TGTGCCGCAAAACGACAGGGCCCGATGTACGGCTACACCTTC.